The 2 T cell receptor beta chains listed next were all sequenced from one sample in a study of blood T cell repertoires in COVID-19. The protocol was immunoSEQ multiplex PCR, while the TCRdb copy is restricted to in-frame clones and leaves out a portion. The sample lists over 300,000 clones; about 90% were seen once. Material: peripheral blood. These receptors were taken from a man in his forties with acute or convalescent COVID-19.

The CDR3 DNA reads TGTGCCAGCAGCCAACACCCGGGGGGGCAGGAGGGCTACACCTTC. Translated, it gives CASSQHPGGQEGYTF. The V and J genes are TRBV3-1 (or the pseudogene TRBV3-2) and TRBJ1-2, with D maybe TRBD1 (6 bases). Germline CDR1 is LGHDT and CDR2 is YNNKEL (reference sequence). Trimming took off 2 bases at V and 8 bases at J, with 18 bases between the two ends. This CDR3 region has 15 residues.

The DNA of the CDR3 is TGCGCCAGCAGCTTGGCCCCACAGGTGAATGAGCAGTTCTTC. This gives the protein CASSLAPQVNEQFF. The chain carries TRBV5-1 and TRBJ2-1, with D tentatively TRBD1 (5 bases). This CDR3 contains 14 residues. The V end was cut by 0 bases, the J end by 7 bases, with 11 bases between. Germline values: CDR1 SGHRS, CDR2 YFSETQ.